The rows below give T cell receptor beta chains drawn from one sample of a study of CD8+CD57+ T cells in acquired aplastic anemia. One entry per CDR3 protein results from TCRdb running MiXCR on the reads. Of 200,000 to 250,000 distinct CDR3 sequences in the sample, about half were seen once. Sequencing input: sorted CD4+, CD8+, or CD8+CD57+ T cells (not recorded which) from PBMCs. These receptors all come from a human donor with aplastic anemia. CDR3s include the opening cysteine and the closing phenylalanine or tryptophan. The order of the fields is J gene, D gene, V gene, clone size, CDR3 DNA, CDR3 protein. The D gene is left open where the match is weak. Clone size, where shown, is once, few, many, or a class for clones that have expanded.

J: TRBJ2-1; D: NA; V: TRBV7-9; size: NA; DNA: TGTGCCAGCAGCCACAACAGGGCCTCCCCTACAATGAATGAGCAGTTCTTC; CDR3: CASSHNRASPTMNEQFF
J: TRBJ2-3; D: TRBD2; V: TRBV5-1; size: NA; DNA: TGCGCCAGCAGCTTGGGGGATAGCGGGGGAGCGGATACGCAGTATTTT; CDR3: CASSLGDSGGADTQYF
J: TRBJ2-3; D: NA; V: TRBV30; size: few; DNA: TGTGCCAGGACTATCGGATGGGCAGGGGACACAGATACGCAGTATTTT; CDR3: CARTIGWAGDTDTQYF
J: TRBJ1-2; D: TRBD1; V: TRBV7-9; size: few; DNA: TGTGCCAGCAGCCAGGGGACAGTCTATGGCTACACCTTC; CDR3: CASSQGTVYGYTF
J: TRBJ1-1; D: NA; V: TRBV25-1; size: NA; DNA: TGTGCCAGCAGTGAAACAGTATCGAAGGGGGCTTTCTTT; CDR3: CASSETVSKGAFF
J: TRBJ2-7; D: TRBD1; V: TRBV7-9; size: NA; DNA: TGTGCCAGCAGCAAGGGGGCAGACTACGAGCAGTACTTC; CDR3: CASSKGADYEQYF
J: TRBJ2-2; D: NA; V: TRBV9; size: once; DNA: TGTGCCAGCAGCGCTGATAACACCGGGGAGCTGTTTTTT; CDR3: CASSADNTGELFF
J: TRBJ2-7; D: TRBD1; V: TRBV2; size: NA; DNA: TGTGCCAGCAGGATAGGACAGGGCCGCAACTACGAGCAGTACTTC; CDR3: CASRIGQGRNYEQYF
J: TRBJ1-4; D: NA; V: TRBV5-1; size: many; DNA: TGCGCCAGCAGACCCACAGGAAATGAAAAACTGTTTTTT; CDR3: CASRPTGNEKLFF
J: TRBJ2-1; D: NA; V: TRBV4-1; size: NA; DNA: TGCGCCAGCAGCCAAGATCCGGGACGGAGGATCGCCGAGCAGTTCTTC; CDR3: CASSQDPGRRIAEQFF
J: TRBJ2-3; D: NA; V: TRBV12-3/TRBV12-4; size: NA; DNA: TGTGCCAGCAGCCCTACAACTAGTTACACAGATACGCAGTATTTT; CDR3: CASSPTTSYTDTQYF
J: TRBJ1-1; D: NA; V: TRBV7-2; size: NA; DNA: TGTGCCAGCAGCTTGGCTTCGGGGTACGGCGAGCGTATGAACACTGAAGCTTTCTTT; CDR3: CASSLASGYGERMNTEAFF
J: TRBJ2-3; D: NA; V: TRBV15; size: NA; DNA: TGTGCCACCAGCAGAGGGACCACAGATACGCAGTATTTT; CDR3: CATSRGTTDTQYF
J: TRBJ2-1; D: NA; V: TRBV19; size: NA; DNA: TGTGCCAGTAGTAAGAGGCGGGGGTCCGGGACAGGCGGCTTGGATGAGCAGTTCTTC; CDR3: CASSKRRGSGTGGLDEQFF
J: TRBJ2-1; D: TRBD2; V: TRBV20-1; size: many; DNA: TGCAGTGCAACGACTAGCGGCGCTACCAATGAGCAGTTCTTC; CDR3: CSATTSGATNEQFF
J: TRBJ2-7; D: NA; V: TRBV24-1; size: few; DNA: TGTGCCACCAGTGATTCGGTACGACAGCCTCGGGAGCAGTACTTC; CDR3: CATSDSVRQPREQYF
J: TRBJ1-3; D: NA; V: TRBV10-1; size: many; DNA: TGCGCCAGCAGTGAGGACAGCTTTACTGGAAACACCATATATTTT; CDR3: CASSEDSFTGNTIYF
J: TRBJ1-3; D: NA; V: TRBV7-2; size: many; DNA: TGTGCCAGCAGCTTAGGGGGAACGAAAAACACCATATATTTT; CDR3: CASSLGGTKNTIYF
J: TRBJ1-2; D: TRBD1; V: TRBV15; size: NA; DNA: TGTGCCACCAGACGGGACAGTACCTATGGCTACACCTTC; CDR3: CATRRDSTYGYTF
J: TRBJ1-1; D: TRBD1; V: TRBV30; size: NA; DNA: TGTGCCTTAGACCCGGGACAGACACACACTGAAGCTTTCTTT; CDR3: CALDPGQTHTEAFF
J: TRBJ2-3; D: NA; V: TRBV10-1; size: NA; DNA: TGCGCCAGCAGTGACTCGCGGGGCACAGATACGCAGTATTTT; CDR3: CASSDSRGTDTQYF
J: TRBJ2-1; D: TRBD1; V: TRBV9; size: many; DNA: TGTGCCAGCAGCGGACCCGGGACAGGGGGTTACAATGAGCAGTTCTTC; CDR3: CASSGPGTGGYNEQFF
J: TRBJ2-4; D: NA; V: TRBV12-3/TRBV12-4; size: many; DNA: TGTGCCAGCGCTTTGGTGGAGGCTCAGTACTTC; CDR3: CASALVEAQYF
J: TRBJ1-6; D: TRBD1; V: TRBV19; size: few; DNA: TGTGCCAGTAGTACAGGACAGGGGATGTCACCCCTCCACTTT; CDR3: CASSTGQGMSPLHF
J: TRBJ1-5; D: NA; V: TRBV12-3/TRBV12-4; size: few; DNA: TGTGCCAGCAGTTTAGCAAGGCCATCTCGAAGTCAGCCCCAGCATTTT; CDR3: CASSLARPSRSQPQHF
J: TRBJ1-2; D: TRBD1; V: TRBV20-1; size: many; DNA: TGCAGTGCAAGTCCAGGGGGCGTCGGCTATGGCTACACCTTC; CDR3: CSASPGGVGYGYTF
J: TRBJ2-6; D: TRBD1; V: TRBV7-9; size: NA; DNA: TGTGCCAGCAGCCACGATCCACCTTTAGCAGGGGGCTACGTCCTGACTTTC; CDR3: CASSHDPPLAGGYVLTF
J: TRBJ1-5; D: NA; V: TRBV12-3/TRBV12-4; size: once; DNA: TGTGCCAGCAGTTGGGGCAGGGGCCATAGCGGGGAGCTGTTT; CDR3: CASSWGRGHSGELF
J: TRBJ1-2; D: TRBD1; V: TRBV6-1; size: many; DNA: TGTGCCAGCAGTCATGGGACAGGGTCCCCCTATGGCTACACCTTC; CDR3: CASSHGTGSPYGYTF
J: TRBJ1-1; D: TRBD1; V: TRBV7-2; size: NA; DNA: TGTGCCAGCAGCCGGCCGGGACAGGGGAACAATGAAGCTTTCTTT; CDR3: CASSRPGQGNNEAFF
J: TRBJ1-1; D: NA; V: TRBV20-1; size: many; DNA: TGCAGTGCTAGGCGGGATTTGAACACTGAAGCTTTCTTT; CDR3: CSARRDLNTEAFF
J: TRBJ1-2; D: NA; V: TRBV3-1; size: many; DNA: TGTGCCAGCAGCCAAGAAGCCACAGGCTCCTCTGGCTACACCTTC; CDR3: CASSQEATGSSGYTF
J: TRBJ1-5; D: NA; V: TRBV20-1; size: many; DNA: TGCAGTGCCGAGGTTGGGAGCAATCAGCCCCAGCATTTT; CDR3: CSAEVGSNQPQHF
J: TRBJ1-6; D: NA; V: TRBV28; size: many; DNA: TGTGCCAGCACGGTGGGGGATTCACCCCTCCACTTT; CDR3: CASTVGDSPLHF
J: TRBJ1-1; D: NA; V: TRBV11-2; size: many; DNA: TGTGCCAGCAGCGTAAACCCCAGGGATACTGAAGCTTTCTTT; CDR3: CASSVNPRDTEAFF
J: TRBJ1-1; D: NA; V: TRBV20-1; size: many; DNA: TGCAGTGCAATCCGAACAGGCGAGAACACTGAAGCTTTCTTT; CDR3: CSAIRTGENTEAFF
J: TRBJ1-3; D: NA; V: TRBV7-8; size: NA; DNA: TGTGCCAGCAGCCGAGAGCAGGGTTCTGGAAACACCATATATTTT; CDR3: CASSREQGSGNTIYF
J: TRBJ1-1; D: NA; V: TRBV7-9; size: many; DNA: TGTGCCAGCAGCGTTCGCGCTGAAGCTTTCTTT; CDR3: CASSVRAEAFF
J: TRBJ1-2; D: TRBD1; V: TRBV27; size: NA; DNA: TGTGCCAGCAGTCCGGGACAGGAAAGAGGCTACACCTTC; CDR3: CASSPGQERGYTF
J: TRBJ2-6; D: NA; V: TRBV9; size: NA; DNA: TGTGCCAGCAGTGGGAGGGGGACAGGCAGTACCCGTGGGACGGCCAACGTCCTGACTTTC; CDR3: CASSGRGTGSTRGTANVLTF
J: TRBJ2-7; D: TRBD1; V: TRBV5-6; size: many; DNA: TGTGCCAGCAGTTGGGGGACAGGGGCCCTCCACGAGCAGTACTTC; CDR3: CASSWGTGALHEQYF
J: TRBJ2-7; D: TRBD1; V: TRBV28; size: many; DNA: TGTGCCAGTCGCGGGACAGGGGTCTACGAGCAGTACTTC; CDR3: CASRGTGVYEQYF
J: TRBJ1-2; D: NA; V: TRBV6-6; size: NA; DNA: TGTGCCAGCAGCTTAAGTAAAGAGACCGCGTCCTTCTACACCTTC; CDR3: CASSLSKETASFYTF
J: TRBJ1-2; D: NA; V: TRBV5-8; size: many; DNA: TGTGCCAGCAGCTTGAGGGCACAGGGAGCCCATGGCTACACCTTC; CDR3: CASSLRAQGAHGYTF
J: TRBJ2-7; D: TRBD1; V: TRBV27; size: many; DNA: TGTGCCAGCAGCTACCGGGACAGATCCTACGAGCAGTACTTC; CDR3: CASSYRDRSYEQYF
J: TRBJ2-2; D: NA; V: TRBV6-6; size: NA; DNA: TGTGCCGGCAGTCCCCAGGCGATTTCTTTAAACACCGGGGAGCTGTTTTTT; CDR3: CAGSPQAISLNTGELFF
J: TRBJ2-5; D: TRBD1; V: TRBV9; size: many; DNA: TGTGCCAGCAGCGTGGGGACAGGGGCCGCCAAAGAGACCCAGTACTTC; CDR3: CASSVGTGAAKETQYF
J: TRBJ1-4; D: NA; V: TRBV12-3/TRBV12-4; size: NA; DNA: TGTGCCAGCAGTCCCTCCGTACGGGGAAGGAGGGCGGGTGAAAAACTGTTTTTT; CDR3: CASSPSVRGRRAGEKLFF
J: TRBJ1-4; D: TRBD1; V: TRBV10-3; size: few; DNA: TGTGCCATCAGCAGGGGGTTAGGGACTAATGAAAAACTGTTTTTT; CDR3: CAISRGLGTNEKLFF
J: TRBJ2-1; D: TRBD2; V: TRBV2; size: NA; DNA: TGTGCCAGCAGTGTGCTAGCGGTCCCGAGCTCCTACAATGAGCAGTTCTTC; CDR3: CASSVLAVPSSYNEQFF
J: TRBJ1-5; D: NA; V: TRBV15; size: NA; DNA: TGTGCCACCAGCAGAGATCGCAATAGCAATCAGCCCCAGCATTTT; CDR3: CATSRDRNSNQPQHF
J: TRBJ2-1; D: NA; V: TRBV20-1; size: NA; DNA: TGCAGTGCTCAAACGGGACGGGGAGTGGATGAGCAGTTCTTC; CDR3: CSAQTGRGVDEQFF
J: TRBJ1-6; D: TRBD1; V: TRBV7-9; size: NA; DNA: TGTGCCAGCAGCCTAAGACAGGGGGCGGATTCACCCCTCCACTTT; CDR3: CASSLRQGADSPLHF
J: TRBJ2-7; D: TRBD1; V: TRBV19; size: NA; DNA: TGTGCCTGGAGTCGTCCGGGACAGGGGTGGGGCGAGCAGTACTTC; CDR3: CAWSRPGQGWGEQYF
J: TRBJ2-7; D: NA; V: TRBV20-1; size: NA; DNA: TGCAGTGCTAGAGGGCGAGGGATCATCTACGAGCAGTACTTC; CDR3: CSARGRGIIYEQYF
J: TRBJ2-1; D: NA; V: TRBV24-1; size: many; DNA: TGTGCCACCAGTGAAACCGGGACCGGGGCTTACAATGAGCAGTTCTTC; CDR3: CATSETGTGAYNEQFF
J: TRBJ1-2; D: NA; V: TRBV28; size: once; DNA: TGTGCCAGCAGGGAAACGGCTAACTGTGGCTACACCTTC; CDR3: CASRETANCGYTF
J: TRBJ2-2; D: NA; V: TRBV6-1; size: many; DNA: TGTGCCAGCAGTGAATCCGGGGAGCTGTTTTTT; CDR3: CASSESGELFF
J: TRBJ1-5; D: TRBD1; V: TRBV6-5; size: many; DNA: TGTGCCAGCAGGAGGGGGACAGAGACCTATAGCAATCAGCCCCAGCATTTT; CDR3: CASRRGTETYSNQPQHF